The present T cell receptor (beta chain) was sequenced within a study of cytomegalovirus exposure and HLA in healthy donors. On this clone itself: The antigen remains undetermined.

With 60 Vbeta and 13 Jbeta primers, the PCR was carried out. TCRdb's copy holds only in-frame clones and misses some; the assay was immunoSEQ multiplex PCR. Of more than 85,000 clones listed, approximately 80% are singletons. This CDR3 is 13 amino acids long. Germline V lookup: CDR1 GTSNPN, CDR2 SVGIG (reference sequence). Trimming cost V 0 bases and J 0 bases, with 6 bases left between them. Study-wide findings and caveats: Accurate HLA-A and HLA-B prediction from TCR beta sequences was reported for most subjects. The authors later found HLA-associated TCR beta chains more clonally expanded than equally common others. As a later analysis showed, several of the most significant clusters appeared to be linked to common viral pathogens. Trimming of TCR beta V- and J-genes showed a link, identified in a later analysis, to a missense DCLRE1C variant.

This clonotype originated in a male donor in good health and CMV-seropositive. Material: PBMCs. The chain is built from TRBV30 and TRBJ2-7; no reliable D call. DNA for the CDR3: TGTGCCTGGAGTGTCTCCAGCTCCTACGAGCAGTACTTC. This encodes CAWSVSSSYEQYF.